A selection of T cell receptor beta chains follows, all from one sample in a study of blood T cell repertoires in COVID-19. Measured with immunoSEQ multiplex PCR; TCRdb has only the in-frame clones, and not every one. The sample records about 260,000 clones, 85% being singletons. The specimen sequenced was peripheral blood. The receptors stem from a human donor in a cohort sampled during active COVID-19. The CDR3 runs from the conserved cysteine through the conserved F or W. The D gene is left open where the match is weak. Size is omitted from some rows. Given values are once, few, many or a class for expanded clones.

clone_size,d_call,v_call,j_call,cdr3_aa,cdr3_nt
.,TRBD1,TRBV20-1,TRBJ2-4,CSARQGTGQYF,TGCAGTGCCAGACAGGGGACGGGTCAGTACTTC
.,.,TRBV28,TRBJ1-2,CASRIGGGGLEYGYTF,TGTGCCAGCAGAATAGGGGGAGGGGGACTGGAATATGGCTACACCTTC
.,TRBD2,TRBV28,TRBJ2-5,CASSSRGRAFGEETQYF,TGTGCCAGCAGTTCACGCGGGAGGGCCTTCGGCGAAGAGACCCAGTACTTC
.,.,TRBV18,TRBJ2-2,CASSRDSSNTGELFF,TGTGCCAGCTCACGGGACTCTTCGAACACCGGGGAGCTGTTTTTT
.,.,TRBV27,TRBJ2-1,CASSSWGPNEQFF,TGTGCCAGCAGTTCCTGGGGCCCCAATGAGCAGTTCTTC
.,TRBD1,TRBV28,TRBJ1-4,CASSRQGAGEKLFF,TGTGCCAGCAGCAGACAGGGGGCTGGAGAAAAACTGTTTTTT
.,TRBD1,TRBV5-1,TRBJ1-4,CASSRGTGSNEKLFF,TGCGCCAGCAGCCGGGGGACAGGGTCGAATGAAAAACTGTTTTTT
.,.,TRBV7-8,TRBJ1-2,CASSLAIRSDGYTF,TGTGCCAGCAGCTTAGCGATCAGGTCGGATGGCTACACCTTC
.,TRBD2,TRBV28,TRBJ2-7,CASSGTSGSLTYEQYF,TGTGCCAGCAGTGGGACTAGCGGGAGTTTGACCTACGAGCAGTACTTC
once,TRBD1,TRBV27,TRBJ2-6,CASRKQGEGANVLTF,TGTGCCAGCAGGAAACAGGGGGAGGGGGCCAACGTCCTGACTTTC
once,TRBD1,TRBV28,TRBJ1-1,CASSRPPGQGADTEAFF,TGTGCCAGCAGCCGCCCCCCGGGACAGGGGGCGGACACTGAAGCTTTCTTT
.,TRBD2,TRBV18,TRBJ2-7,CASSQRTSEGEQYF,TGTGCCAGCTCACAAAGAACTAGCGAGGGCGAGCAGTACTTC
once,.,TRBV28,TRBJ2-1,CASKRGWVRDNPSTEQFF,TGTGCCAGCAAACGGGGTTGGGTAAGGGACAACCCCTCAACTGAGCAGTTCTTC
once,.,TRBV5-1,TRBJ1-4,CASSLGYRDEKLFF,TGCGCCAGCAGCTTAGGGTACAGGGATGAAAAACTGTTTTTT
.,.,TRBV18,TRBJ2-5,CASSPLPGGSRLETQYF,TGTGCCAGCTCACCCTTGCCAGGGGGGTCGCGTTTAGAGACCCAGTACTTC
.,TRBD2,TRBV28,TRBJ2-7,CASSSPGERGSYEQYF,TGTGCCAGCAGTTCGCCCGGGGAGCGGGGGTCCTACGAGCAGTACTTC
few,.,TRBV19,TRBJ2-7,CASSLASDSYEQYF,TGTGCCAGTAGTTTAGCGAGCGACTCCTACGAGCAGTACTTC
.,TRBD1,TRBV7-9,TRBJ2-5,CASRIWKDRGEETQYF,TGTGCCAGCAGAATCTGGAAGGACAGGGGAGAAGAGACCCAGTACTTC
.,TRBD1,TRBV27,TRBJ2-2,CATRGRGPSTNTGELFF,TGTGCCACCCGGGGAAGGGGGCCCTCTACCAACACCGGGGAGCTGTTTTTT
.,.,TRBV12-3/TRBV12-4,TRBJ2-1,CASSLGGEQFF,TGTGCCAGCAGTTTGGGAGGTGAGCAGTTCTTC
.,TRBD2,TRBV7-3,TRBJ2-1,CASSTSGTSGRGEQFF,TGTGCCAGCAGCACCTCCGGGACTAGCGGTCGTGGTGAGCAGTTCTTC
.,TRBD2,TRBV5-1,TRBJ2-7,CASSLELAGGLDEQYF,TGCGCCAGCAGCTTGGAACTAGCGGGAGGGTTGGACGAGCAGTACTTC
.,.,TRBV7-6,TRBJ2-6,CASSFSGANVLTF,TGTGCCAGCAGCTTTTCAGGGGCCAACGTCCTGACTTTC
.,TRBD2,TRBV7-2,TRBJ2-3,CASSLLGAGVPDTQYF,TGTGCCAGCAGCTTATTAGGAGCGGGAGTTCCAGATACGCAGTATTTT
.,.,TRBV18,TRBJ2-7,CASSPTQVLEYEQYF,TGTGCCAGCTCACCAACCCAGGTTCTTGAGTACGAGCAGTACTTC
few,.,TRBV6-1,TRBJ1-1,CASSEARGAVNTEAFF,TGTGCCAGCAGTGAAGCGCGGGGGGCCGTGAACACTGAAGCTTTCTTT
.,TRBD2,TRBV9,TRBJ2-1,CASSVELAGGGTYNEQFF,TGTGCCAGCAGCGTAGAACTAGCGGGAGGGGGAACCTACAATGAGCAGTTCTTC
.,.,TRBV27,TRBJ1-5,CASSPVNSDQPQHF,TGTGCCAGCAGTCCAGTAAACAGTGATCAGCCCCAGCATTTT
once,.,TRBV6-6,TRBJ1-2,CASSYPLGVGGGGYTF,TGTGCCAGCAGTTACCCCCTAGGGGTGGGGGGGGGCGGCTACACCTTC
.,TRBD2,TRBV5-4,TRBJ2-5,CASSLARGEPARETQYF,TGTGCCAGCAGCTTGGCTCGGGGGGAGCCAGCGCGGGAGACCCAGTACTTC
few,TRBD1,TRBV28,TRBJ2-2,CASSRQGAAGELFF,TGTGCCAGCAGTCGACAGGGGGCGGCCGGGGAGCTGTTTTTT
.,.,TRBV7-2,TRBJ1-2,CASSLGAGYGYTF,TGTGCCAGCAGCTTAGGGGCAGGCTACGGCTACACCTTC
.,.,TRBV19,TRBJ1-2,CASSKSSPPYGYTF,TGTGCCAGTAGTAAAAGCTCACCGCCCTATGGCTACACCTTC
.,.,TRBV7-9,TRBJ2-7,CASSGVQGAYEQYF,TGTGCCAGCAGCGGAGTCCAGGGCGCCTACGAGCAGTACTTC
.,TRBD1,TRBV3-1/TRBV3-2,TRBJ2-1,CASSPGTGSSYNEQFF,TGTGCCAGCAGCCCAGGGACAGGGAGCTCCTACAATGAGCAGTTCTTC
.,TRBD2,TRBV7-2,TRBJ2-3,CASSLSGLALGDTQYF,TGTGCCAGCAGCTTATCGGGACTAGCCCTTGGTGATACGCAGTATTTT
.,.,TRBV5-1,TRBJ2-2,CASMVRGDTGELFF,TGCGCCAGCATGGTTCGCGGCGACACCGGGGAGCTGTTTTTT
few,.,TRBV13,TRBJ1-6,CASGAGNSPLHF,TGTGCCAGCGGGGCGGGGAATTCACCCCTCCACTTT
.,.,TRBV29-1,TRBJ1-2,CIGTTNNYGYTF,TGCATTGGAACAACTAATAACTATGGCTACACCTTC
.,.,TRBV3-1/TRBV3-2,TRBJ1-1,CASSHLGGMNTEAFF,TGTGCCAGCAGCCATCTTGGGGGGATGAACACTGAAGCTTTCTTT
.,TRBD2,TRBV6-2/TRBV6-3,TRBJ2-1,CASSLSGRSNNEQFF,TGTGCCAGCAGCCTAAGCGGGAGGAGCAACAATGAGCAGTTCTTC
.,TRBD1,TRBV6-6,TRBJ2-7,CASSLGQGFFEQYF,TGTGCCAGCAGCCTGGGACAGGGGTTCTTCGAGCAGTACTTC
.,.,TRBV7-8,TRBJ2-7,CASSPRVKSGLPRSYEQYF,TGTGCCAGCAGCCCTCGGGTAAAGAGCGGTCTGCCCCGGTCCTACGAGCAGTACTTC
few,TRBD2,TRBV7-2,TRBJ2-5,CASSQTSGRTRETQYF,TGTGCCAGCAGCCAGACTAGCGGGAGGACGCGGGAGACCCAGTACTTC
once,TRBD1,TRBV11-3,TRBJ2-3,CASSPQTGGDKDTQYF,TGTGCCAGCAGCCCACAGACAGGGGGCGACAAAGATACGCAGTATTTT
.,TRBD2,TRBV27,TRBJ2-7,CASSPVLAVSSYEQYF,TGTGCCAGCAGTCCCGTGCTAGCGGTAAGCTCCTACGAGCAGTACTTC
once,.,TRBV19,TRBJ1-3,CASINVGFSGNTIYF,TGTGCCAGTATCAACGTCGGGTTCTCTGGAAACACCATATATTTT
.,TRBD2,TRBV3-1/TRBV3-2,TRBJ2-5,CASRSGGETQYF,TGTGCCAGCAGATCCGGGGGGGAGACCCAGTACTTC
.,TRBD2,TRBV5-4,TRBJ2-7,CASSSPGGAGVYEQYF,TGTGCCAGCAGCTCCCCAGGAGGAGCGGGAGTCTACGAGCAGTACTTC
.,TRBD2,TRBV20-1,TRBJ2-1,CSASHSGIGNEQFF,TGCAGTGCTAGTCACAGCGGGATAGGGAATGAGCAGTTCTTC
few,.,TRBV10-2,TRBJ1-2,CASSVSTTANYGYTF,TGCGCCAGCAGTGTCTCCACAACAGCTAACTATGGCTACACCTTC
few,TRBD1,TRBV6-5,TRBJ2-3,CATGTVTDTQYF,TGTGCCACCGGGACAGTCACAGATACGCAGTATTTT
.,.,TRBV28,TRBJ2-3,CASRRGLNTDTQYF,TGTGCCAGCAGAAGGGGACTTAACACAGATACGCAGTATTTT
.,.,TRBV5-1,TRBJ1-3,CASSKTRGNTIYF,TGCGCCAGCTCCAAGACTCGTGGAAACACCATATATTTT
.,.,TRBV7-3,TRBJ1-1,CASSLRAAGGGTEAFF,TGTGCCAGCAGCTTAAGGGCGGCTGGAGGTGGCACTGAAGCTTTCTTT